The 17 T cell receptor beta chains listed next were all sequenced from one sample in a study of T cell responses to AZD1222 COVID-19 vaccine. TCRdb's copy holds only in-frame clones and misses some; the assay was immunoSEQ multiplex PCR. The sample yields about 120,000 clones, approximately 85% seen once. The specimen was peripheral blood, collected on day 0 of MenACWY control vaccination. The receptors shown here come from an adult in good health.

This chain links TRBV4-3 with TRBJ2-1; 10 nucleotides agree with TRBD2. This CDR3 is 16 amino acids long. Per the germline V gene, CDR1 is LGHNA and CDR2 is YSLEER. After removal of 0 bases from V and 2 bases from J, the junction contained 1 base not matched to a gene. CDR3 loop: CASSQDLAGAYNEQFF. Here the CDR3 DNA reads TGCGCCAGCAGCCAAGATCTAGCGGGGGCCTACAATGAGCAGTTCTTC.

Only one count was recorded for this clone. This chain links TRBV13 with TRBJ2-2; no definite D call. Germline-derived CDR1 and CDR2 are PRHDT and FYEKMQ (reference sequence). The V and J ends lost 0 bases and 1 base respectively, with 9 bases between them. The CDR3 has 16 residues. CDR3 protein: CASSLGGRLNTGELFF. In DNA form, the CDR3 reads TGTGCCAGCAGCTTAGGCGGCAGATTGAACACCGGGGAGCTGTTTTTT.

J is TRBJ1-4 and V is TRBV2, with a tentative D call TRBD1 (6 bases). The CDR3 has 14 residues. The V end lost 1 base, the J end lost 6 bases, and 9 bases lay between the germline ends. Germline lookup yields CDR1 SNHLY and CDR2 FYNNEI. The CDR3 DNA reads as TGTGCCAGCAGTGAAGGAGGACAGTATGAAAAACTGTTTTTT. Translated: CASSEGGQYEKLFF. Full variable domain (missing parts from reference TRBV2 and TRBJ1-4): EPEVTQTPSHQVTQMGQEVILRCVPISNHLYFYWYRQILGQKVEFLVSFYNNEISEKSEIFDDQFSVERPDGSNFTLKIRSTKLEDSAMYFCASSEGGQYEKLFFGSGTQLSVL.

V is TRBV7-9 and J is TRBJ2-5, with D unclear. V shed 6 bases and J shed 1 base, with 15 bases lying between them. This CDR3 contains 15 residues. From germline, CDR1 is SEHNR and CDR2 FQNEAQ (reference sequence). This CDR3 is CASRKIPGPQETQYF. The CDR3 DNA follows: TGTGCCAGCAGGAAAATACCGGGTCCCCAAGAGACCCAGTACTTC.

This chain links TRBV5-1 with TRBJ2-2, with unresolved D. Looked up from germline, CDR1 is SGHRS and CDR2 is YFSETQ. CDR3 size: 14 residues. Trimming left V 0 bases short and J 4 bases short, with 7 bases between. CDR3 protein: CASSLDGVTGELFF. For the CDR3, the DNA is TGCGCCAGCAGCTTGGATGGGGTCACCGGGGAGCTGTTTTTT.

This clone is deemed medium-sized. V gene TRBV6-1 combines with J gene TRBJ2-1; 8 bases fit TRBD2. Unmatched junction bases numbered 11, after V lost 3 bases and J lost 4 bases. The CDR3 loop spans 17 amino acids. CDR1 and CDR2 from the germline V gene are MNHNS and SASEGT. The CDR3 spells CASSDAGGGGGYNEQFF. CDR3 nucleotide sequence: TGTGCCAGCAGTGACGCGGGGGGCGGGGGAGGTTACAATGAGCAGTTCTTC.

V gene TRBV7-6 combines with J gene TRBJ1-1; possibly TRBD1 for D (6 bases). The germline gives CDR1 SGHVS, CDR2 FNYEAQ. V was pared by 4 bases and J by 1 base, with 10 bases between. This CDR3 is 14 amino acids long. The CDR3: CASSSGQPNTEAFF. The CDR3 region has the DNA TGTGCCAGCAGCTCTGGACAGCCGAACACTGAAGCTTTCTTT.

This chain connects TRBV5-1 to TRBJ2-7; a weak D match, TRBD2 (6 bases). Trimming cost V 0 bases and J 2 bases, with 12 bases left between them. The CDR3 has 15 amino acids. Germline V gene sequence: CDR1 SGHRS, CDR2 YFSETQ. The CDR3 region has the DNA TGCGCCAGCAGCTTGGGGGCGGGGAGAACCTACGAGCAGTACTTC. It codes for CASSLGAGRTYEQYF.

This clone showed up just a few times. The DNA of the CDR3 is TGTGCCAGCAGCTTCGCGGGCCTCTCCTACGAGCAGTACTTC. As protein: CASSFAGLSYEQYF. This chain uses TRBV7-2 with TRBJ2-7, with D perhaps matching TRBD2 (5 bases). Germline V gene data show CDR1 as SGHTA and CDR2 as FQGNSA. The CDR3 extends over 14 amino acids. The V and J ends lost 3 bases and 0 bases respectively, with 9 bases between them.

The genes are TRBV4-3 and TRBJ1-6; weak D call: TRBD1 (6 bases). V was trimmed by 2 bases and J by 2 bases, leaving 22 bases between them. CDR1 and CDR2 from the germline V gene are LGHNA and YSLEER. The CDR3 covers 20 residues. The CDR3 reads CASSQKTIRAGAAYNSPLHF. CDR3 bases: TGCGCCAGCAGCCAAAAAACCATTCGTGCGGGGGCCGCCTATAATTCACCCCTCCACTTT.

The chain joins TRBV19 to TRBJ1-6, with D possibly being TRBD1 (5 bases). Germline V lookup: CDR1 LNHDA, CDR2 SQIVND (reference sequence). V lost 3 bases and J 11 bases, leaving 17 bases between the germline ends. The length of the CDR3 is 15 residues. In nucleotides, the CDR3 is TGTGCCAGTAGTATCGGTAGGGACCGCTTTGCACCCCTCCACTTT. Its translation: CASSIGRDRFAPLHF. The entire variable domain, with the rest obtained from reference TRBV19 and TRBJ1-6, is as follows: DGGITQSPKYLFRKEGQNVTLSCEQNLNHDAMYWYRQDPGQGLRLIYYSQIVNDFQKGDIAEGYSVSREKKESFPLTVTSAQKNPTAFYLCASSIGRDRFAPLHFGNGTRLTVT.

A few counts support this clone. The chain couples TRBV9 to TRBJ1-2; no clear D gene. Trimming cost V 1 base and J 3 bases, with 10 bases left between them. The germline V gene encodes CDR1 SGDLS and CDR2 YYNGEE. The CDR3 is 14 residues long. For the CDR3, the DNA is TGTGCCAGCAGCGTAACGGGCGGCCACTATGGCTACACCTTC. Protein product: CASSVTGGHYGYTF. The entire variable domain, with the rest obtained from reference TRBV9 and TRBJ1-2, is as follows: DSGVTQTPKHLITATGQRVTLRCSPRSGDLSVYWYQQSLDQGLQFLIQYYNGEERAKGNILERFSAQQFPDLHSELNLSSLELGDSALYFCASSVTGGHYGYTFGSGTRLTVV.

This chain joins TRBV5-4 and TRBJ2-7, with unresolved D. Germline lookup yields CDR1 SGHNT and CDR2 YYREEE (reference sequence). The CDR3 contains 13 residues. Trimming stripped 0 bases from V and 3 bases from J, with 7 bases between. CDR3 sequence: CASSLVNGYEQYF. DNA for the CDR3: TGTGCCAGCAGCTTGGTGAACGGCTACGAGCAGTACTTC.

This sequence joins TRBV3-1 (or the pseudogene TRBV3-2) and TRBJ2-7; 11 bases match TRBD1. Per germline, CDR1 LGHDT and CDR2 YNNKEL (reference sequence). The CDR3 runs 14 residues. Trimming took 4 bases from V and 7 from J; bases not matched to a gene: 6. Here the CDR3 reads CASSPGQGAGEQYF. CDR3 bases: TGTGCCAGCAGCCCCGGACAGGGGGCGGGAGAGCAGTACTTC.

This clone was picked up one time. V and J are TRBV5-6 and TRBJ1-5, with 8 bases aligning to TRBD1. CDR3 length: 15 residues. CDR1 SGHDT and CDR2 YYEEEE come from the germline V gene. V lost 1 base, J lost 5 bases, and 5 bases stayed unmatched. CDR3 protein: CASSLTGGYDQPQHF. DNA for the CDR3: TGTGCCAGCAGCTTGACAGGGGGATACGATCAGCCCCAGCATTTT.

The chain couples TRBV2 to TRBJ1-4; D might be TRBD1 (5 bases). The V gene lost 6 bases and the J gene lost 4 bases, with 12 bases spanning the gap. Germline assignment: CDR1 SNHLY and CDR2 FYNNEI. This CDR3 has 14 amino acids. CDR3 amino acids: CASRTGGGNEKLFF. DNA of the CDR3: TGTGCCAGCAGGACCGGGGGGGGTAATGAAAAACTGTTTTTT.

This sequence joins TRBV5-1 and TRBJ2-3; TRBD2 is a possible D gene (7 bases). V dropped 2 bases and J dropped 2 bases, with 12 bases sitting between them. This CDR3 has 15 amino acids. Germline V lookup: CDR1 SGHRS, CDR2 YFSETQ. The CDR3 coding sequence is TGCGCCAGCAGCTTACGAGGGGGGGCCACAGATACGCAGTATTTT. Encoded protein: CASSLRGGATDTQYF.